The 15 T cell receptor beta chains in this list originate from one sample, sequenced in a study of identifying expanded T cells in peripheral blood. Generated by immunoSEQ multiplex PCR, the TCRdb table keeps only in-frame clones and is missing some. The sample records fewer than 65,000 clones, more than 70% being singletons. The specimen was blood. These receptors all stem from a person aged 18-69 years in good health.

The chain combines TRBV5-4 with TRBJ2-2, with a weak D call TRBD1 (6 bases). Germline lookup yields CDR1 SGHNT and CDR2 YYREEE (reference sequence). CDR3 length: 13 amino acids. V was pared by 0 bases and J by 6 bases, with 6 bases between. The CDR3 sequence: CASSLEGAGELFF. CDR3 DNA sequence: TGTGCCAGCAGCTTGGAGGGGGCCGGGGAGCTGTTTTTT. The entire variable domain, with the rest obtained from reference TRBV5-4 and TRBJ2-2, is as follows: ETGVTQSPTHLIKTRGQQVTLRCSSQSGHNTVSWYQQALGQGPQFIFQYYREEENGRGNFPPRFSGLQFPNYSSELNVNALELDDSALYLCASSLEGAGELFFGEGSRLTVL.

This clone was observed a handful of times. V is TRBV5-1 and J is TRBJ2-7; D possibly matches TRBD1 or TRBD2 (5 bases each). V gave up 0 bases and J gave up 3 bases, with 10 bases separating them. The V gene's germline CDR1 is SGHRS and CDR2 YFSETQ. The CDR3 consists of 14 residues. The CDR3 region is CASSLAGTSYEQYF. Here the CDR3 DNA reads TGCGCCAGCAGCTTGGCCGGGACGAGCTACGAGCAGTACTTC.

The chain is built from TRBV7-9 and TRBJ1-1; 9 nucleotides align to TRBD1. V lost 0 bases and J lost 0; bases outside the gene matches: 2. There are 16 residues in the CDR3. Per the germline V gene, CDR1 is SEHNR and CDR2 is FQNEAQ (reference sequence). CDR3 bases: TGTGCCAGCAGCTTAGCCGGGACAGGGATGAACACTGAAGCTTTCTTT. Its protein is CASSLAGTGMNTEAFF.

This clone was found a few times. The rearrangement joins TRBV6-5 to TRBJ1-6; 8 bases fit TRBD1. The CDR3 loop spans 14 amino acids. With V trimmed by 6 bases and J by 8 bases, 6 bases remained unmatched. CDR1 MNHEY and CDR2 SVGAGI come from the germline V gene. The CDR3 nucleotides read TGTGCCAGCAGCTCCCACAGGGGGGATTCACCCCTCCACTTT. It translates to CASSSHRGDSPLHF.

The chain recombines TRBV6-1 with TRBJ1-3; the match to TRBD1 covers 8 bases. The CDR3 has 15 residues. V lost 5 bases, J lost 4 bases, and 7 bases stayed unmatched. Germline V gene data show CDR1 as MNHNS and CDR2 as SASEGT. This CDR3 is CASSRTGTDGNTIYF. CDR3 bases: TGTGCCAGCAGTAGGACAGGGACCGACGGAAACACCATATATTTT.

V and J are TRBV7-2 and TRBJ2-7; either TRBD1 or TRBD2 may supply D (5 bases each). CDR3 length: 15 amino acids. Trimming took off 1 base at V and 3 bases at J, with 13 bases between the two ends. Per the germline V gene, CDR1 is SGHTA and CDR2 is FQGNSA. The CDR3 sequence: CASSLGPGTFYEQYF. CDR3 nucleotides: TGTGCCAGCAGCTTAGGTCCAGGGACCTTCTACGAGCAGTACTTC.

The rearrangement uses TRBV10-3 and TRBJ1-3, with 10 bases matching TRBD1. The CDR3 has 16 amino acids. The trim removed 4 bases at V and 1 base at J, leaving 4 bases unmatched. Looked up from germline, CDR1 is ENHRY and CDR2 is SYGVKD. The CDR3 DNA is TGTGCCATCAGTGGTGCGGGACAGGGGTCTGGAAACACCATATATTTT. Protein sequence: CAISGAGQGSGNTIYF.

V is TRBV4-1 and J is TRBJ2-2, with 10 nucleotides matching TRBD1. Trimming took 4 bases from V and 6 from J; bases not matched to a gene: 5. The length of the CDR3 is 15 residues. The germline V gene has CDR1 MGHRA and CDR2 YSYEKL. In DNA form, the CDR3 reads TGCGCCAGCAGCCTGGGGACAGGGGTCGCCGGGGAGCTGTTTTTT. Protein sequence: CASSLGTGVAGELFF.

V gene TRBV28 combines with J gene TRBJ1-2; D gene unclear. V was clipped by 8 bases and J by 0 bases, with 7 bases between them. This CDR3 spans 12 amino acids. CDR1 is MDHEN and CDR2 is SYDVKM in the germline V gene. The CDR3 loop reads CASAAANYGYTF. CDR3 bases: TGTGCCAGCGCCGCGGCTAACTATGGCTACACCTTC.

This clone came up once. This chain connects TRBV28 to TRBJ1-4; 10 bases are shared with TRBD1. The V segment lost 3 bases and the J segment 2 bases; nucleotides outside the gene matches: 6. CDR1 and CDR2 (germline): MDHEN, SYDVKM. The CDR3 runs 17 residues. The CDR3, as DNA: TGTGCCAGCAGTTTCCGACAGGGGGCCGGGACTAATGAAAAACTGTTTTTT. It encodes CASSFRQGAGTNEKLFF.

The chain employs TRBV25-1 and TRBJ2-5, with TRBD1 matching 10 bases. Germline V gene lookup returns CDR1 MGHDK and CDR2 SYGVNS. The CDR3 is made up of 16 amino acids. J was trimmed by 2 bases and V by 2 bases; bases with no gene match: 5. The CDR3: CASSETGTGAQETQYF. The CDR3 bases are TGTGCCAGCAGTGAAACCGGGACAGGGGCTCAAGAGACCCAGTACTTC. Filled out from reference TRBV25-1 and TRBJ2-5, the complete variable domain reads EADIYQTPRYLVIGTGKKITLECSQTMGHDKMYWYQQDPGMELHLIHYSYGVNSTEKGDLSSESTVSRIRTEHFPLTLESARPSHTSQYLCASSETGTGAQETQYFGPGTRLLVL.

The V and J genes are TRBV5-4 and TRBJ2-7, with TRBD2 as a possible D gene (6 bases). V lost 3 bases to trimming and J lost 6 bases, with 16 bases between them. Germline V lookup: CDR1 SGHNT, CDR2 YYREEE (reference sequence). The CDR3 covers 14 residues. The CDR3 loop is CASSYSGGLAEQYF. CDR3 coding DNA: TGTGCCAGCAGCTACAGCGGAGGGCTAGCCGAGCAGTACTTC.

CDR3 in DNA: TGTGCCAGCAGCTCTACAGGGGCCTGGTATGGCTACACCTTC. Translated: CASSSTGAWYGYTF. This chain links TRBV7-9 with TRBJ1-2; 7 nucleotides match TRBD1. This CDR3 region has 14 residues. The V and J ends lost 4 bases and 5 bases, in that order; junction bases with no gene match: 7. Germline values: CDR1 SEHNR, CDR2 FQNEAQ (reference sequence).

The V call is TRBV27, the J call TRBJ2-7; tentatively, D is TRBD1 (5 bases). CDR1 is MNHEY, CDR2 SMNVEV, per germline (reference sequence). The CDR3 runs to 14 residues. The V gene lost 2 bases and the J gene lost 1 base, with 9 bases spanning the gap. CDR3 in amino acids: CASSLQGKSYEQYF. The DNA of the CDR3 is TGTGCCAGCAGTTTACAGGGAAAATCCTACGAGCAGTACTTC.

J is TRBJ2-7 and V is TRBV28; D is unclear. V was trimmed by 3 bases and J by 2 bases, leaving 11 bases between them. Germline assignment: CDR1 MDHEN and CDR2 SYDVKM. The CDR3 consists of 14 residues. CDR3 coding DNA: TGTGCCAGCAGTTTTCTTGGTCCCCCCTACGAGCAGTACTTC. Amino acid sequence: CASSFLGPPYEQYF.